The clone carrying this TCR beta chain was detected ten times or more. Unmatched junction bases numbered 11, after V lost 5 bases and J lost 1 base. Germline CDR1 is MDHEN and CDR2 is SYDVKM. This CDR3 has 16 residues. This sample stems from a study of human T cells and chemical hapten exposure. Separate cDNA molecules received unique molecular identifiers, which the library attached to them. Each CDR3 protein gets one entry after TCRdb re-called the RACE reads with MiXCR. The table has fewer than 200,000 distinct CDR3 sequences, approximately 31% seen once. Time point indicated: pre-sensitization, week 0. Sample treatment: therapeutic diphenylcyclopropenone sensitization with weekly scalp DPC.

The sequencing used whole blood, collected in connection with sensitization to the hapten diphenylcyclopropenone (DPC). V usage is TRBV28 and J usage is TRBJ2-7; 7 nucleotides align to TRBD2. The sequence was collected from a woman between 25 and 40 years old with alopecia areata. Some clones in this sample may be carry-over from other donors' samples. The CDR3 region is CASSPSRAGASYEQYF. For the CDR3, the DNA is TGTGCCAGCAGTCCCTCCCGGGCGGGAGCGTCCTACGAGCAGTACTTC. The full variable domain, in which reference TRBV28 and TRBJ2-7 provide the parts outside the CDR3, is DVKVTQSSRYLVKRTGEKVFLECVQDMDHENMFWYRQDPGLGLRLIYFSYDVKMKEKGDIPEGYSVSREKKERFSLILESASTNQTSMYLCASSPSRAGASYEQYFGPGTRLTVT.